A selection of T cell receptor beta chains follows, all from one sample in a study of T cells after yellow fever vaccination. TCRdb passed the 5' RACE reads through MiXCR, listing each CDR3 protein once. The sample lists fewer than 650,000 distinct CDR3 sequences, roughly 22% occurring once. This specimen consisted of PBMCs, obtained more than 20 days after the first yellow fever vaccination. The receptor set was obtained from a young man who received the YFV17D yellow fever vaccine. CDR3s leave out the opening cysteine and the closing phenylalanine or tryptophan.

TRBJ2-2	TRBV5-1	ASSLPLTGELF
TRBJ2-3	TRBV11-1	ASSFHLAGGHLTDTQY
TRBJ1-1	TRBV4-2	ASVGGNTEAF
TRBJ2-3	TRBV7-2	ASSLGFADTQY
TRBJ2-6	TRBV19	ATAIRDSGTGVSGANVLT
TRBJ1-1	TRBV4-3	ASSQAGGGWDTEAF
TRBJ2-1	TRBV20-1	SASDSKKSNEQF
TRBJ1-6	TRBV7-2	ASSLDAGKSPLH
TRBJ2-1	TRBV5-1	ASSPRTRRNEQF
TRBJ1-1	TRBV4-1	ASSQEAPLEGEAF
TRBJ1-2	TRBV18	ASSPFDPGQGNYGYT
TRBJ2-1	TRBV4-1	ASSQQRFSYNEQF
TRBJ2-2	TRBV27	ASSLKAPGELF
TRBJ1-5	TRBV28	ASSSRDQPQH
TRBJ1-6	TRBV5-4	ASSFGTDNSPLH
TRBJ2-2	TRBV11-2	ASSFGFGELF
TRBJ2-1	TRBV5-1	ASGPATESSYNEQF
TRBJ2-7	TRBV3-1	ASSHSGGGYEQY
TRBJ2-2	TRBV11-2	ASSPSPTTNTGELF
TRBJ2-4	TRBV7-2	ASSLSSGGPPIQY